These 11 T cell receptor beta chains share one sample of origin, sequenced in a study of T cell responses to AZD1222 COVID-19 vaccine. Method: immunoSEQ multiplex PCR; TCRdb's copy keeps in-frame clones and lacks some. The sample lists some 110,000 clones, over 75% occurring once. Sequences were derived from peripheral blood, sampled on day 0 of AZD1222 vaccination. The receptors stem from an adult in good health.

This clone appeared a few times. The chain joins TRBV24-1 to TRBJ2-5, with 16 bases aligning to TRBD2. J was trimmed by 5 bases and V by 7 bases; bases with no gene match: 9. The CDR3 length is 17 residues. Per the germline V gene, CDR1 is KGHDR and CDR2 is SFDVKD. The CDR3 is CATSIGTSGRAGETQYF. The CDR3 nucleotides read TGTGCCACCAGCATCGGGACTAGCGGGAGGGCCGGGGAGACCCAGTACTTC.

This rearrangement joins TRBV7-9 to TRBJ1-5; D is unresolved. Germline V gene lookup returns CDR1 SEHNR and CDR2 FQNEAQ (reference sequence). V lost 3 bases and J lost 6, with 6 bases in between. This CDR3 contains 12 residues. The CDR3 DNA sequence: TGTGCCAGCAGCTTCGATCGTCAGCCCCAGCATTTT. This sequence encodes CASSFDRQPQHF.

The chain employs TRBV11-2 and TRBJ2-2, with D possibly TRBD1 on 5 matching bases. This CDR3 has 14 residues. Trimming cost V 5 bases and J 2 bases, with 9 bases left between them. From germline, CDR1 is SGHAT and CDR2 FQNNGV. Written as DNA, the CDR3 is TGTGCCAGCAGCCAGACAGTTAACACCGGGGAGCTGTTTTTT. Its translation: CASSQTVNTGELFF.

This clone was seen only once. The chain employs TRBV3-1 (or the pseudogene TRBV3-2) and TRBJ2-7; D ambiguous. This CDR3 comprises 15 residues. V shed 1 base and J shed 6 bases, with 16 bases lying between them. CDR1 is LGHDT and CDR2 is YNNKEL in the germline V gene (reference sequence). The CDR3 DNA sequence: TGTGCCAGCAGCCAAGGCCTCCACGGTCCGGGCGAGCAGTACTTC. Its translation: CASSQGLHGPGEQYF.

The CDR3 DNA reads TGTGCCAGCAGTAAACTTGCGGGGACTAGCGGCGAGCAGTACTTC. It encodes CASSKLAGTSGEQYF. The V gene is TRBV6-5, the J gene TRBJ2-7; 11 bases are a match to TRBD2. Germline CDR1 MNHEY, CDR2 SVGAGI. The CDR3 is 15 amino acids. The V and J ends lost 5 bases and 6 bases, in that order; junction bases with no gene match: 9.

This chain connects TRBV7-6 to TRBJ1-4; possibly TRBD1 for D (6 bases). V shed 10 bases and J shed 7 bases, with 19 bases lying between them. Germline values: CDR1 SGHVS, CDR2 FNYEAQ. The CDR3 spans 14 residues. The CDR3 protein is CATRKGDLFEKLFF. CDR3 sequence (DNA): TGTGCCACCCGAAAGGGGGATTTGTTTGAAAAACTGTTTTTT.

V and J are TRBV24-1 and TRBJ2-1, with D unresolved. The CDR3 runs to 17 residues. With 1 base removed from V and 6 bases from J, the gap between germline ends came to 18 bases. Germline CDR1 reads KGHDR; CDR2 reads SFDVKD. As DNA, the CDR3 is TGTGCCACCAGTGATTTCTCAAGGGTGACGTCGTTCAATGAGCAGTTCTTC. Protein product: CATSDFSRVTSFNEQFF.

V usage is TRBV18 and J usage is TRBJ1-3; a weak D match, TRBD1 (5 bases). Trimming stripped 5 bases from V and 0 bases from J, with 11 bases between. Germline CDR1 KGHSH, CDR2 LQKENI. The CDR3 consists of 15 residues. The CDR3 DNA reads TGTGCCAGCTCAGCTCCAGGGTCCTCTGGAAACACCATATATTTT. Translated, it gives CASSAPGSSGNTIYF.

This clone was found a few times. V gene TRBV6-6 combines with J gene TRBJ1-5; D possibly corresponds to TRBD1 (5 bases). Germline lookup yields CDR1 MNHNY and CDR2 SVGAGI (reference sequence). This CDR3 spans 12 amino acids. The ends were cut back, 7 bases at V and 5 bases at J, with 9 bases in the middle. CDR3 region: CASNGGDQPQHF. CDR3 bases: TGTGCCAGCAACGGAGGGGATCAGCCCCAGCATTTT.

The V and J genes are TRBV27 and TRBJ2-7; D is perhaps TRBD2 (5 bases). Looked up from germline, CDR1 is MNHEY and CDR2 is SMNVEV (reference sequence). CDR3 length equals 18 residues. V gave up 4 bases and J gave up 6 bases, with 28 bases separating them. In DNA, the CDR3 is TGTGCCAGCAGTTGGAAAGGCCCTAGCCAATTACTTCTTGGCGAGCAGTACTTC. It is translated as CASSWKGPSQLLLGEQYF.

The V call is TRBV6-2 or TRBV6-3, the J call TRBJ2-1, with TRBD2 as a possible D gene (5 bases). The CDR3 runs 11 residues. Germline V lookup: CDR1 MNHEY, CDR2 SVGEGT. V lost 2 bases to trimming and J lost 10 bases, with 6 bases between them. CDR3 amino acids: CASSYGEEQFF. The CDR3 region has the DNA TGTGCCAGCAGTTACGGGGAGGAGCAGTTCTTC.